The 9 T cell receptor beta chains given below trace back to one sample, sequenced in a study of PD-1 blockade in classical Hodgkin lymphoma. Every patient was affected by relapse after autologous stem cell transplantation, while exposure to brentuximab vedotin was not uniform. The repertoire was sequenced with immunoSEQ multiplex PCR; TCRdb's copy has only in-frame clones and lacks some. The sample holds some 13,000 clones; more than 85% are singletons and the top ten take more than 35%. The source was peripheral blood mononuclear cells (PBMCs), collected at baseline. The receptors come from a human donor with classical Hodgkin lymphoma.

This CDR3 reads CASSSSRVGNTEAFF. The CDR3 DNA is TGCGCCAGCAGCAGTAGCAGGGTTGGGAACACTGAAGCTTTCTTT. The genes are TRBV5-1 and TRBJ1-1, with a possible D match to TRBD1 (5 bases). Trimming left V 4 bases short and J 1 base short, with 14 bases between. The CDR3 spans 15 residues. Germline CDR1 reads SGHRS; CDR2 reads YFSETQ.

J is TRBJ1-2 and V is TRBV27, with 7 bases fitting TRBD1. Trimming at V came to 5 bases and at J to 2 bases, leaving 11 bases not matched to a gene. The CDR3 sequence is 16 residues long. Germline CDR1 is MNHEY and CDR2 is SMNVEV (reference sequence). DNA for the CDR3: TGTGCCAGCAGTCGAATGCCGGGACAGCAAAACTATGGCTACACCTTC. The encoded protein is CASSRMPGQQNYGYTF.

The chain couples TRBV7-2 to TRBJ1-5; TRBD1 is a possible D gene (6 bases). The V gene's germline CDR1 is SGHTA and CDR2 FQGNSA. V was pared by 2 bases and J by 6 bases, with 14 bases between. The CDR3 consists of 15 residues. CDR3 residues: CASSLKGGSVQPQHF. CDR3 sequence (DNA): TGTGCCAGCAGCTTAAAGGGGGGGTCCGTTCAGCCCCAGCATTTT. Drawing the rest from reference TRBV7-2 and TRBJ1-5, the complete variable domain is GAGVSQSPSNKVTEKGKDVELRCDPISGHTALYWYRQSLGQGLEFLIYFQGNSAPDKSGLPSDRFSAERTGGSVSTLTIQRTQQEDSAVYLCASSLKGGSVQPQHFGDGTRLSIL.

The chain uses TRBV30 and TRBJ2-5; TRBD2 matches at 9 bases. Per the germline V gene, CDR1 is GTSNPN and CDR2 is SVGIG (reference sequence). V shed 0 bases and J 2 bases; nucleotides not matched to a gene: 4. The CDR3 covers 15 residues. Here the CDR3 DNA reads TGTGCCTGGAGTGTAGGGACTAGCCGACAAGAGACCCAGTACTTC. Protein: CAWSVGTSRQETQYF.

This sequence joins TRBV2 and TRBJ2-3; 12 bases agree with TRBD2. From germline, CDR1 is SNHLY and CDR2 FYNNEI. Trimming at V came to 6 bases and at J to 8 bases, leaving 9 bases not matched to a gene. This CDR3 spans 15 amino acids. This CDR3 is CASSPTSGGRGTQYF. The CDR3 DNA reads as TGTGCCAGCAGCCCTACTAGCGGGGGGCGAGGTACGCAGTATTTT.

For the CDR3, the DNA is TGTGCCAGCAGCCCCATAGCGGGAAACCTATACACAGATACGCAGTATTTT. Translated, it gives CASSPIAGNLYTDTQYF. The chain combines TRBV7-9 with TRBJ2-3; 8 positions match TRBD2. Germline V gives CDR1 SEHNR, CDR2 FQNEAQ (reference sequence). Trimming removed 5 bases from V and 2 bases from J; junction bases left unmatched: 12. The CDR3 is 17 amino acids.

The rearrangement uses TRBV6-5 and TRBJ2-1; TRBD2 matches 9 bases. Losses at the gene ends were 3 bases for V and 8 bases for J; bases not matched to a gene: 8. CDR3 length: 15 residues. CDR1 MNHEY and CDR2 SVGAGI come from the germline V gene. The CDR3 coding sequence is TGTGCCAGCAGTTATAGGCGGGGGGGCAGCCATGAGCAGTTCTTC. Protein sequence: CASSYRRGGSHEQFF.

The chain carries TRBV7-8 and TRBJ2-7, with D possibly matching TRBD2 (7 bases). Germline V gene data show CDR1 as SGHVS and CDR2 as FQNEAQ. This CDR3 is built from 16 residues. V was shortened by 5 bases and J by 1 base, with 18 bases between the two germline ends. The CDR3 reads CASSPAGATPSYEQYF. CDR3 DNA: TGTGCCAGCAGCCCGGCGGGGGCCACACCTTCCTACGAGCAGTACTTC.

The CDR3: CASAAGREYQPQHF. The DNA for the CDR3 is TGTGCCAGCGCTGCGGGGAGGGAATATCAGCCCCAGCATTTT. V usage is TRBV27 and J usage is TRBJ1-5; no firm D call. Germline V lookup: CDR1 MNHEY, CDR2 SMNVEV (reference sequence). The CDR3 has 14 amino acids. V lost 8 bases and J 5 bases, leaving 16 bases between the germline ends.